This TCR beta chain was observed in a study of T-cell memory formation after mild COVID-19. The study, taken as a whole, reports: In second-wave clones peaking day 37, SARS-CoV-2 specificity remained unconfirmed. A balance of CD4 and CD8 characterized clones contracting day 15 to 85, whereas later expanders leaned CD4+. Some SARS-CoV-2-responding clones were already detected in memory before infection.

As regards this clonotype: Its specificity is unknown.

Each CDR3 protein is one row after TCRdb ran MiXCR on the 5' RACE reads. The data contain hundreds of thousands of distinct CDR3 sequences, 15% to 20% of them singletons. In germline, CDR1 is SGHRS, CDR2 YFSETQ. Trimming removed 7 bases at V and 7 bases at J, with 19 bases between. The CDR3 runs 14 residues. This receptor was taken from a man between 18 and 29 years old who had mild COVID-19 (a few samples of this study predate the infection). Cell type and time point are not known. The source material was PBMCs or a T cell subset sorted from them (not recorded which). The chain couples TRBV5-1 to TRBJ2-3, with D unresolved. In nucleotides, the CDR3 is TGCGCCAGCTCGTCGTCCTTTCCTCAGAATACGCAGTATTTT. Translated, it gives CASSSSFPQNTQYF.